This T cell receptor (beta chain) was obtained from a study of metastatic and nonmetastatic thyroid tumors. Study as a whole: Malignant thyroid and benign thyroid patients provided blood and tumor or nodule tissue whose repertoires were compared. Study-wide points: Reports indicated that malignant thyroid tumors showed significantly higher TCR beta diversity than benign nodules did, in blood and tumor.

All patients were untreated before thyroid surgery. Points on this clone: As yet, its antigen is unknown.

Original analysis: The study's classifier, a distant-metastasis tool for papillary thyroid cancer, was built using CDR3 differences across clinicopathological groups. Through MiXCR, TCRdb re-clonotyped the PCR reads. These V and J calls are TCRdb output, not the study's own analysis. The repertoire holds 8,000 to 8,500 clones, with approximately 44% as singletons. The CDR3 is 13 residues long. Per the germline V gene, CDR1 is SGHTA and CDR2 is FQGNSA. Trimming shortened V by 5 bases and J by 3 bases, and 10 bases separated the two germline ends. Material for sequencing was tumor tissue. This rearrangement joins TRBV7-2 to TRBJ1-1; D is ambiguous. The receptor was derived from a male donor with papillary thyroid cancer or a benign thyroid nodule (not recorded which). Some clones in this sample may be carry-over from other donors' samples. Here the CDR3 reads CASSPRADTEAFF. For the CDR3, the DNA is TGTGCCAGCAGCCCCCGGGCGGACACTGAAGCTTTCTTT.